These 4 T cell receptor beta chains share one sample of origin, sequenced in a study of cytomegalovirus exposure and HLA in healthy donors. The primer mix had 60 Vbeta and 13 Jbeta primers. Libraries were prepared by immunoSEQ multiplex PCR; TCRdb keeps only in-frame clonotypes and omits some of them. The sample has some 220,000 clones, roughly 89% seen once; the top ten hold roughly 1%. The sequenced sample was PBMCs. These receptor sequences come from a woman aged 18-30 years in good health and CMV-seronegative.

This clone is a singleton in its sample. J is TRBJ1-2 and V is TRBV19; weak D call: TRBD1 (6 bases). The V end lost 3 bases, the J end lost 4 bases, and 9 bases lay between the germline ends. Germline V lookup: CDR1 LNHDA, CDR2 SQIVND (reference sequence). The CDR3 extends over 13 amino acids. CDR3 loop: CASSIGQSYGYTF. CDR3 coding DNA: TGTGCCAGTAGTATCGGACAGAGCTATGGCTACACCTTC.

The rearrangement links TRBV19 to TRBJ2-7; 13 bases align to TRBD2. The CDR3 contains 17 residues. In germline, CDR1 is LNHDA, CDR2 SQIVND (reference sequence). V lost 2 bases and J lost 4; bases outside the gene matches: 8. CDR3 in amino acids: CASSINGLAGVNYEQYF. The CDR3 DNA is TGTGCCAGTAGTATAAACGGACTAGCGGGAGTCAATTACGAGCAGTACTTC. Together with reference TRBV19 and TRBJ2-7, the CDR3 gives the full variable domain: DGGITQSPKYLFRKEGQNVTLSCEQNLNHDAMYWYRQDPGQGLRLIYYSQIVNDFQKGDIAEGYSVSREKKESFPLTVTSAQKNPTAFYLCASSINGLAGVNYEQYFGPGTRLTVT.

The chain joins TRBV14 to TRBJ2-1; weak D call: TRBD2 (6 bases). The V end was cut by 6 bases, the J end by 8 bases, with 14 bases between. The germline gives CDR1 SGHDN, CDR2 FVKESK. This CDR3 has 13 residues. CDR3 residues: CASRNPPGDEQFF. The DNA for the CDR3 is TGTGCCAGCAGAAACCCACCGGGGGATGAGCAGTTCTTC.

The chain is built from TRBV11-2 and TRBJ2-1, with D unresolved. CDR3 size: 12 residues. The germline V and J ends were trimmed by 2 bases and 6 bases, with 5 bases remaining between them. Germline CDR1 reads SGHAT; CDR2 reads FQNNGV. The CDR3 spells CASSLPFNEQFF. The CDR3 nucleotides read TGTGCCAGCAGCTTACCGTTCAATGAGCAGTTCTTC.